These 7 T cell receptor beta chains were all obtained from the same sample, sequenced in a study of cytomegalovirus exposure and HLA in healthy donors. The PCR had 60 Vbeta and 13 Jbeta primers. Produced via immunoSEQ multiplex PCR; TCRdb's table is partial and in-frame only. The sample yields 190,000 or so clones, 75% to 90% seen once. Source material: PBMCs. Source of these receptors: a boy between 10 and 17 years old in good health and CMV-seronegative.

This clone was seen only a few times. The CDR3 bases are TGCGCCAGCAGCTCCCGTGGGGGGGGTAATATGAACACTGAAGCTTTCTTT. Its translation: CASSSRGGGNMNTEAFF. V usage is TRBV5-1 and J usage is TRBJ1-1; tentative D call: TRBD1 (5 bases). V was clipped by 3 bases and J by 0 bases, with 18 bases between them. The CDR3 runs 17 residues. Germline CDR1 reads SGHRS; CDR2 reads YFSETQ.

The chain joins TRBV27 to TRBJ1-1, with 10 bases lining up with TRBD1. Losses at the gene ends were 8 bases for V and 10 bases for J; bases not matched to a gene: 16. This CDR3 contains 15 residues. Germline V CDR1 and CDR2: MNHEY, SMNVEV (reference sequence). CDR3 sequence (DNA): TGTGCCAGCCGTTCAAGGGGACAGGGGTCGTTGACAGCTTTCTTT. Protein sequence: CASRSRGQGSLTAFF.

This clone appeared once. This rearrangement joins TRBV15 to TRBJ2-7; weak D call: TRBD1 (6 bases). V dropped 0 bases and J dropped 0 bases, with 15 bases sitting between them. Germline CDR1 reads LNHNV; CDR2 reads YYDKDF (reference sequence). This CDR3 comprises 17 residues. This CDR3 is CATSREKRTDSSYEQYF. The CDR3 region has the DNA TGTGCCACCAGCAGAGAAAAGAGGACAGACAGCTCCTACGAGCAGTACTTC.

This clone showed up just a few times. The chain combines TRBV5-1 with TRBJ1-2; 7 positions match TRBD1. V lost 3 bases to trimming and J lost 2 bases; unmatched junction nucleotides: 13. This CDR3 region has 17 residues. Germline CDR1 reads SGHRS; CDR2 reads YFSETQ. The CDR3 region has the DNA TGCGCCAGCAGCTCGGATCCCGGGACAGTGGTAAACTATGGCTACACCTTC. It codes for CASSSDPGTVVNYGYTF.

The genes are TRBV7-9 and TRBJ2-7, with 8 bases lining up with TRBD1. Looked up from germline, CDR1 is SEHNR and CDR2 is FQNEAQ (reference sequence). Trimming removed 5 bases from V and 1 base from J; junction bases left unmatched: 10. The CDR3 consists of 16 residues. The CDR3 spells CASSSTGTGGSYEQYF. For the CDR3, the DNA is TGTGCCAGCAGCAGTACCGGGACAGGAGGTTCCTACGAGCAGTACTTC. The full variable domain, its missing parts supplied by reference TRBV7-9 and TRBJ2-7, is DTGVSQNPRHKITKRGQNVTFRCDPISEHNRLYWYRQTLGQGPEFLTYFQNEAQLEKSRLLSDRFSAERPKGSFSTLEIQRTEQGDSAMYLCASSSTGTGGSYEQYFGPGTRLTVT.

This clone was seen once. The rearrangement uses TRBV5-6 and TRBJ2-5; D ambiguous. This CDR3 spans 11 amino acids. Germline values: CDR1 SGHDT, CDR2 YYEEEE. Trimming stripped 1 base from V and 5 bases from J, with 3 bases between. As DNA, the CDR3 is TGTGCCAGCAGCTTGCGGGAGACCCAGTACTTC. As protein: CASSLRETQYF.

This chain joins TRBV7-6 and TRBJ1-2; 7 bases match TRBD1. CDR3 length: 13 residues. In germline, CDR1 is SGHVS, CDR2 FNYEAQ. Trimming cost V 1 base and J 8 bases; bases outside gene matches: 4. CDR3 in amino acids: CASSLGPGGGYTF. Here the CDR3 DNA reads TGTGCCAGCAGCTTAGGGCCAGGGGGGGGCTACACCTTC.